This T cell receptor beta chain was documented in a study of T cells and copy number aberrations in small-cell lung cancer. The study, taken as a whole, reports: Between about 79.9-97.7% of clones were confined to one tumor region. The tissue was entirely formalin-fixed and paraffin-embedded, which is known to produce sequencing artifacts.

Assay used: immunoSEQ multiplex PCR; TCRdb lists only in-frame clones, some missing. The data show approximately 1,100 clones, 86% seen once. As for this clone: No antigen is known for it.

Looked up from germline, CDR1 is SGHRS and CDR2 is YFSETQ. The CDR3 is made up of 15 amino acids. V lost 3 bases, J lost 0 bases, and 9 bases lay in between. Sequenced: tumor tissue. The chain uses TRBV5-1 and TRBJ2-2; D unclear. The TCR originated in a man in his 60s with small cell lung cancer. Here the CDR3 DNA reads TGCGCCAGCAGCTCCACAGCCCCGAACACCGGGGAGCTGTTTTTT. It yields the protein CASSSTAPNTGELFF.